The rows below give T cell receptor beta chains drawn from one sample of a study of PD-1 blockade in classical Hodgkin lymphoma. TCRdb keeps only in-frame clones here, not all; method: immunoSEQ multiplex PCR. The sample lists roughly 22,000 clones; about two thirds were seen once. The sample here was peripheral blood mononuclear cells (PBMCs), taken at baseline. Receptor source: a human donor with classical Hodgkin lymphoma. Each CDR3 is given with its conserved first and last residue. The D gene is left open where the match is weak.

j_gene	v_gene	d_gene	CDR3aa
TRBJ2-3	TRBV30	-	CAWAGRITDTQYF
TRBJ2-7	TRBV6-5	TRBD1	CASSPDRGFSYEQYF
TRBJ2-5	TRBV7-9	TRBD2	CASSPPRGRAGGDGETQYF
TRBJ1-2	TRBV20-1	TRBD1	CSMDRDGYTF
TRBJ2-3	TRBV9	-	CASSTRSGSDPADTQYF
TRBJ1-6	TRBV6-1	TRBD1	CASSQGDRTNSPLHF
TRBJ2-3	TRBV9	TRBD1	CASTRTGSTDTQYF
TRBJ1-2	TRBV6-5	-	CASKGVGYTF
TRBJ2-1	TRBV9	-	CASSRSGETYNEQFF
TRBJ2-1	TRBV6-5	TRBD2	CASSFAETSIANEQFF
TRBJ1-1	TRBV27	-	CASSPLTVNTEAFF
TRBJ2-7	TRBV7-2	TRBD1	CASSTDRGGYEQYF
TRBJ2-6	TRBV7-6	-	CASSLERSSGANVLTF
TRBJ2-3	TRBV4-3	TRBD2	CASSSSGSGSDTQYF
TRBJ1-2	TRBV28	TRBD1	CASSPGDRVGYGYTF
TRBJ2-7	TRBV7-2	-	CASRGRSAYEQYF
TRBJ2-1	TRBV10-2	TRBD2	CASSFGGRVRTYNEQFF
TRBJ2-5	TRBV6-6	TRBD1	CASSWGQAQETQYF
TRBJ2-7	TRBV4-2	TRBD2	CASSQVAGGSSYEQYF
TRBJ1-5	TRBV13	-	CASSQNNQPQHF
TRBJ2-1	TRBV19	TRBD2	CASSRGGGSSYNEQFF
TRBJ1-1	TRBV19	-	CASSIEGVAFF
TRBJ2-5	TRBV10-3	TRBD1	CAISGTGGVRETQYF
TRBJ1-1	TRBV7-3	TRBD1	CASSLGTGGQTEAFF
TRBJ1-2	TRBV6-5	TRBD1	CASSYNDRVGDGYTF